Below, 22 T cell receptor beta chains from the same sample are listed, as sequenced in a study of tumor-infiltrating lymphocytes in primary liver carcinoma. Total RNA and DNA came together from approximately 20-30 mg of bulk tissue without cell sorting. Reverse transcription of around 0.45 ug total RNA with a constant-region primer produced TCR beta cDNA. Employing slightly modified ARM-PCR, three nested multiplex PCR rounds were run, and these gave rise to the TCR beta libraries. TRBV1-TRBV30 forward primers paired with a C-beta reverse primer drove the first two PCR rounds, about 10 cycles each. TCRdb analysed the multiplex PCR reads with MiXCR anew, one entry per CDR3 protein. The table shows roughly 120,000 distinct CDR3 sequences, with about two thirds occurring only once. Sequencing input: tumor-adjacent normal liver tissue. These receptors originate from a woman aged 55-69 years with primary liver carcinoma and hepatitis B virus infection.

As regards this clonotype: The junction and the germline gene differ at one end; a read error may be behind it. The chain has TRBV11-2 and TRBJ2-1; 11 nucleotides agree with TRBD2. CDR1 and CDR2 from the germline V gene are SGHAT and FQNNGV. The CDR3 extends over 14 amino acids. The CDR3 spells CARSLAGGSLERFF. For the CDR3, the DNA is TGTGCCAGGAGCTTAGCGGGAGGGTCGCTTGAGCGGTTCTTC. Filled out from reference TRBV11-2 and TRBJ2-1, the complete variable domain reads EAGVAQSPRYKIIEKRQSVAFWCNPISGHATLYWYQQILGQGPKLLIQFQNNGVVDDSQLPKDRFSAERLKGVDSTLKIQPAKLEDSAVYLCARSLAGGSLERFFGPGTRLTVL.

This clonotype occurred many times. The chain combines TRBV14 with TRBJ2-7; 8 bases map to TRBD2. The CDR3 loop spans 14 amino acids. V gave up 5 bases and J gave up 2 bases; unmatched junction bases: 5. The germline gives CDR1 SGHDN, CDR2 FVKESK. The CDR3 protein is CASSVREAPYEQYF. DNA for the CDR3: TGTGCCAGCAGCGTGCGGGAGGCCCCCTACGAGCAGTACTTC.

The chain is built from TRBV6-5 and TRBJ2-3; 8 bases agree with TRBD1. Germline values: CDR1 MNHEY, CDR2 SVGAGI. The CDR3 has 18 residues. V was clipped by 5 bases and J by 2 bases; unmatched bases: 15. The CDR3 loop is CASSRGQGGTHITDTQYF. CDR3 nucleotides: TGTGCCAGCAGTCGCGGACAGGGCGGGACCCATATCACAGATACGCAGTATTTT.

The CDR3 sequence is CASSTQLGTGISPLHF. CDR3 in DNA: TGTGCCAGCAGCACCCAGTTAGGGACAGGGATTTCACCCCTCCACTTT. The chain combines TRBV12-3 or TRBV12-4 with TRBJ1-6, with 9 positions matching TRBD1. V lost 6 bases and J lost 9; bases outside the gene matches: 12. The CDR3 is 16 residues long.

Comments on this clonotype: This may come from a read error, since a much larger clone is one base off. The V gene is TRBV12-3 or TRBV12-4, the J gene TRBJ1-1; possibly TRBD1 for D (6 bases). V was pared by 3 bases and J by 0 bases, with 11 bases between. This CDR3 contains 15 residues. The CDR3 protein is CASSFRDTLNTEAFF. CDR3 coding DNA: TGTGCCAGCAGTTTTAGGGACACACTGAACACTGAAGCTTTCTTT.

This rearrangement joins TRBV29-1 to TRBJ2-7; 8 bases are shared with TRBD2. CDR1 is SQVTM, CDR2 ANQGSEA, per germline. This CDR3 spans 12 amino acids. DNA for the CDR3: TGCAGTGCTGGAGAAGCGGGAGAAGGGCAGTACTTC. Protein product: CSAGEAGEGQYF.

This clonotype was observed once. This rearrangement joins TRBV6-5 to TRBJ2-3; TRBD1 matches 11 bases. Germline loops: CDR1 MNHEY, CDR2 SVGAGI. The J segment lost 15 bases and the V segment lost 6 bases, leaving 14 bases of the junction unmatched. The CDR3 has 14 amino acids. Here the CDR3 reads CASSRTGGTDTRYF. CDR3 in DNA: TGTGCCAGCAGCCGGACAGGGGGCACAGATACGCGATATTTT.

Details on this clonotype: At one boundary the junction diverges from the germline segment, which might be a read error. This CDR3 is CAIKRDGTAANSPPHF. In DNA form, the CDR3 reads TGTGCCATCAAAAGGGACGGTACAGCCGCAAATTCACCCCCCCACTTT. This rearrangement joins TRBV10-3 to TRBJ1-6; perhaps TRBD1 as D (5 bases). The CDR3 extends over 16 amino acids. Germline V gene data show CDR1 as ENHRY and CDR2 as SYGVKD.

The chain uses TRBV2 and TRBJ2-2; no clear D. There are 14 residues in the CDR3. The ends were cut back, 7 bases at V and 6 bases at J, with 15 bases in the middle. Germline CDR1 is SNHLY and CDR2 is FYNNEI. The CDR3 is CASKATDLPGELFF. The CDR3 DNA sequence: TGTGCCAGCAAAGCAACGGACCTTCCCGGGGAGCTGTTTTTT.

With regard to this clonotype: The CDR3 carries no conserved terminal phenylalanine or tryptophan, so it likely arises from a read error. The V call is TRBV18, the J call TRBJ2-3, with 12 bases lining up with TRBD1. The V and J ends lost 6 bases and 0 bases, in that order; junction bases with no gene match: 1. Germline V gene lookup returns CDR1 KGHSH and CDR2 LQKENI. This CDR3 is 15 amino acids long. In DNA form, the CDR3 reads TGTGCCAGCTCCGGGACAGGGGGCAGCACAGATACGCAGTATCTT. This codes for CASSGTGGSTDTQYL.

To note about this clonotype: This may come from a read error, since a much larger clone is one base off. This chain connects TRBV12-3 or TRBV12-4 to TRBJ2-1, with 10 bases fitting TRBD2. This CDR3 spans 18 amino acids. The CDR3 reads CANSFFTSGTNFYNEQFF. The CDR3 coding sequence is TGTGCCAACAGTTTTTTTACTAGCGGGACTAACTTCTACAATGAGCAGTTCTTC.

On this clonotype: A read error may explain this, as a much larger clone is one base away. The chain recombines TRBV28 with TRBJ1-1, with D possibly being TRBD1 (6 bases). The CDR3 runs 14 residues. Germline values: CDR1 MDHEN, CDR2 SYDVKM. The CDR3 DNA reads TGTGCCAGCACCCCCGGGGGGCGCGATACTGAAACTTTCTTT. Translated, it gives CASTPGGRDTETFF.

A note on this clonotype: Sequence at one end of the junction differs from germline and may be a read error. The chain links TRBV6-5 to TRBJ2-7, with D uncertain. There are 13 residues in the CDR3. Germline-derived CDR1 and CDR2 are MNHEY and SVGAGI. Here the CDR3 DNA reads TGTGTCAGCTCCCAATCGGGTCTCTACGAGCAGTACTTC. Translating it yields CVSSQSGLYEQYF.

Of note for this clonotype: An end of the junction differs from the germline gene, which may be a read error. The chain joins TRBV11-3 to TRBJ1-2; TRBD1 is a possible D gene (5 bases). This CDR3 is built from 15 residues. Germline CDR1 SGHNT, CDR2 YENEEA. This CDR3 is CASCPRQTENNGYTF. CDR3 sequence (DNA): TGTGCCAGCTGCCCCCGCCAGACAGAAAACAATGGCTACACCTTT.

As regards this clonotype: Possible read error: a much larger clone is one base away. This rearrangement joins TRBV12-3 or TRBV12-4 to TRBJ2-3, with TRBD1 matching over 10 bases. This CDR3 has 14 amino acids. In DNA form, the CDR3 reads TGTGCCAGCAGGGGACAGGGGTCGGGGCGTACGCACTATTTT. Translating gives CASRGQGSGRTHYF.

To note about this clonotype: A much larger clone differs from this one at a single base, so this may be a read error. The V and J genes are TRBV5-1 and TRBJ2-7; 8 bases match TRBD1. The CDR3 contains 17 residues. Germline V gene lookup returns CDR1 SGHRS and CDR2 YFSETQ. As DNA, the CDR3 is TGCGCCAGCGGCTTGAGGACAGGGAGTTCGGGCTCCTACGAGCAGTACTTC. It encodes CASGLRTGSSGSYEQYF.

Comments on this clonotype: Since a much larger clone is just one base distant, this may be a read error. The genes are TRBV21-1 and TRBJ2-5; TRBD2 was called by the table and not checked on the DNA. TRBV21-1 is given as a pseudogene. The CDR3 spans 16 residues. The CDR3 coding sequence is TGTGCCAGCAGCCCCACAACTAGCGGGCTCCAAGAGACCCAGTACTTC. Translated: CASSPTTSGLQETQYF.

Concerning this clonotype: Germline and junction disagree at one end, which may indicate a read error. The chain is built from TRBV4-2 and TRBJ1-1, with 8 positions matching TRBD1. Germline lookup yields CDR1 LGHNA and CDR2 YNFKEQ. The CDR3 is made up of 17 amino acids. The CDR3 is CATSRTGSEIMNTEAFF. The DNA of the CDR3 is TGTGCCACCAGCCGGACAGGGTCGGAGATCATGAACACAGAAGCTTTCTTT.

In the case of this clonotype: Sequence at one end of the junction differs from germline and may be a read error. The chain couples TRBV7-8 to TRBJ1-6; D remains ambiguous. The CDR3 extends over 16 amino acids. The germline CDR1 and CDR2 sequences are SGHVS and FQNEAQ. Written as DNA, the CDR3 is TGTGCCAGCAGCTTAATGGCAGGAACCTTTAATTCACCCCTCCAGTTT. Its translation is CASSLMAGTFNSPLQF.

The CDR3 nucleotides read TGTGCCAGCTTCCTGGCGGGAGAGTTTCGCAATCAGCCCCAGCATTTT. Its translation: CASFLAGEFRNQPQHF. The chain has TRBV12-3 or TRBV12-4 and TRBJ1-5; D remains unclear. Trimming left V 8 bases short and J 2 bases short, with 19 bases between. This CDR3 is built from 16 residues.

This clonotype came up many times. The rearrangement joins TRBV5-4 to TRBJ1-1; possible D gene TRBD1, 6 bases. Germline CDR1 and CDR2: SGHNT and YYREEE (reference sequence). V lost 1 base and J lost 4, with 8 bases in between. The CDR3 length is 13 residues. CDR3 DNA: TGTGCCAGCAGCTTGAGAGGGGGCACTGAAGCTTTCTTT. Translated: CASSLRGGTEAFF.

A remark on this clonotype: Mismatch with germline at one junction end may stem from a read error. The chain joins TRBV11-1 to TRBJ1-2; no reliable D call. The CDR3 loop spans 14 amino acids. From germline, CDR1 is SGHAT and CDR2 FQDESV (reference sequence). For the CDR3, the DNA is TGTGCCAGCAGCCTGGACCGACAATGTTATGGCTACGCCTTC. Translation: CASSLDRQCYGYAF.